This entry lists 31 T cell receptor beta chains sequenced from one sample in a study of read filtering for tumor transcriptome and immune sequencing. From roughly 390 ng of RNA, a library with molecular barcoded alpha/delta and beta/gamma adaptors was made. MiXCR, applied by TCRdb to the reads, yields one record per CDR3 protein. The table has fewer than 45,000 distinct CDR3 sequences, over 10% seen once. The sequenced sample was a population of CD138-negative cells sorted from bone marrow. These receptors were obtained from a donor aged 40 or over with multiple myeloma.

This clonotype came up many times. The chain couples TRBV5-1 to TRBJ2-1; possible D gene TRBD2, 6 bases. V shed 4 bases and J shed 7 bases, with 15 bases lying between them. This CDR3 is built from 14 residues. The germline V gene has CDR1 SGHRS and CDR2 YFSETQ. The DNA of the CDR3 is TGCGCCAGCAGCCAGGGACTGATGGGGAATGAGCAGTTCTTC. This sequence encodes CASSQGLMGNEQFF.

As concerns this clonotype: Here the CDR3 omits its conserved ending phenylalanine or tryptophan, so a read error is the likely source. This chain joins TRBV11-2 and TRBJ1-1; unclear D gene. V was pared by 5 bases and J by 5 bases, with 12 bases between. The CDR3 covers 13 residues. CDR1 and CDR2 (germline): SGHAT, FQNNGV. CDR3: CASSLPTGTEAFP. The CDR3 DNA follows: TGTGCCAGCAGCCTACCGACGGGTACTGAAGCTTTCCCT.

This clonotype was seen at least ten times. J is TRBJ2-3 and V is TRBV20-1; the match to TRBD1 covers 8 bases. Germline CDR1 reads DFQATT; CDR2 reads SNEGSKA (reference sequence). After removal of 5 bases from V and 2 bases from J, the junction contained 9 bases not matched to a gene. CDR3 length: 15 residues. This CDR3 is CSAGGQDVVTDTQYF. DNA for the CDR3: TGCAGTGCTGGGGGACAGGACGTAGTCACAGATACGCAGTATTTT.

V usage is TRBV30 and J usage is TRBJ1-5; 8 positions match TRBD1. The germline CDR1 and CDR2 sequences are GTSNPN and SVGIG (reference sequence). V trimming: 4 bases; J trimming: 5 bases; junction bases outside the gene matches: 4. This CDR3 region has 13 residues. CDR3 loop: CAWNGQGHQPQHF. CDR3 nucleotide sequence: TGTGCCTGGAATGGACAGGGTCATCAGCCCCAGCATTTT.

This clonotype appeared many times. The rearrangement links TRBV28 to TRBJ2-2; 12 bases are a match to TRBD2. V lost 5 bases and J lost 3; bases outside the gene matches: 7. This CDR3 contains 17 residues. Per the germline V gene, CDR1 is MDHEN and CDR2 is SYDVKM. The CDR3 region is CASSPPLAGGYTGELFF. In DNA form, the CDR3 reads TGTGCCAGCAGTCCCCCCCTAGCGGGAGGGTACACCGGGGAGCTGTTTTTT.

The sample holds many counts of this clonotype. The chain recombines TRBV11-2 with TRBJ2-1, with D maybe TRBD2 (6 bases). CDR1 SGHAT and CDR2 FQNNGV come from the germline V gene. There are 15 residues in the CDR3. V was pared by 4 bases and J by 1 base, with 11 bases between. In DNA, the CDR3 is TGTGCCAGCAGCTGGTTAGCGGATTCCTACAATGAGCAGTTCTTC. Its translation is CASSWLADSYNEQFF.

Comment on this clonotype: This may be a read error: a much more frequent sequence differs by one nucleotide. The CDR3 coding sequence is TGTGCCAGCGCCAAGCCGGGACTTGGTGAGCAGTTCTTC. This gives the protein CASAKPGLGEQFF. The chain has TRBV6-5 and TRBJ2-1; tentatively, D is TRBD2 (6 bases). Per germline, CDR1 MNHEY and CDR2 SVGAGI. Trimming removed 8 bases from V and 9 bases from J, with 17 bases in between. The CDR3 is made up of 13 amino acids.

This clonotype was counted between two and nine times. The junction differs from germline at one of its ends, possibly a read error. J is TRBJ2-1 and V is TRBV2; TRBD2 might be the D (5 bases). This CDR3 spans 11 amino acids. The V gene's germline CDR1 is SNHLY and CDR2 FYNNEI. The CDR3 protein is CAGSPLEVQFF. CDR3 nucleotide sequence: TGTGCCGGCAGCCCCCTGGAGGTCCAGTTCTTC.

This clonotype was counted at least ten times. The chain is built from TRBV7-8 and TRBJ2-1; 11 nucleotides match TRBD2. V gave up 5 bases and J gave up 4 bases; unmatched junction bases: 7. CDR3 length equals 16 residues. CDR1 is SGHVS and CDR2 is FQNEAQ in the germline V gene. The CDR3 region has the DNA TGTGCCAGCAGCGCCCCAGGGACTAGCGGATACAATGAGCAGTTCTTC. This encodes CASSAPGTSGYNEQFF.

This clonotype has only a few counts. A read error may be the cause here, since a much bigger clone is one base away. The chain carries TRBV20-1 and TRBJ1-1; 7 positions match TRBD1. Looked up from germline, CDR1 is DFQATT and CDR2 is SNEGSKA (reference sequence). CDR3 length: 14 amino acids. The CDR3 loop reads CSALGGQTNTEAVF. Here the CDR3 DNA reads TGCAGTGCCCTCGGGGGACAGACAAACACTGAAGCTGTCTTT.

The table lists this clonotype with many counts. The genes are TRBV20-1 and TRBJ2-3; 14 bases fit TRBD2. V was pared by 6 bases and J by 4 bases, with 9 bases of the junction left unmatched. This CDR3 contains 16 residues. Germline V CDR1 and CDR2: DFQATT, SNEGSKA (reference sequence). CDR3 loop: CSAQTSGRDIADTQYF. Here the CDR3 DNA reads TGCAGTGCCCAGACTAGCGGGAGGGATATCGCAGATACGCAGTATTTT.

This clonotype has a count of ten or more. V usage is TRBV29-1 and J usage is TRBJ2-7; tentatively, D is TRBD1 (6 bases). This CDR3 contains 13 residues. V was trimmed by 8 bases and J by 0 bases, leaving 14 bases between them. CDR1 SQVTM and CDR2 ANQGSEA come from the germline V gene. The CDR3 DNA reads TGCAGCTTCGGACAGCCTAACTCCTACGAGCAGTACTTC. Protein: CSFGQPNSYEQYF.

This clonotype has a count of ten or more. The chain has TRBV28 and TRBJ2-3; D ambiguous. V was cut by 2 bases and J by 3 bases, with 3 bases left in between. Germline-derived CDR1 and CDR2 are MDHEN and SYDVKM. The CDR3 is 12 residues long. The CDR3 here is CASSLETDTQYF. DNA for the CDR3: TGTGCCAGCAGTTTAGAAACAGATACGCAGTATTTT.

The V call is TRBV24-1, the J call TRBJ2-2; 9 nucleotides line up with TRBD2. Germline CDR1 reads KGHDR; CDR2 reads SFDVKD. Trimming took 3 bases from V and 3 from J; bases not matched to a gene: 4. CDR3 length: 16 amino acids. The CDR3 is CATSDLAGRDTGELFF. In nucleotides, the CDR3 is TGTGCCACCAGTGATCTAGCGGGAAGAGACACCGGGGAGCTGTTTTTT.

This clonotype was observed once. This may come from a read error, since a much larger clone is one base off. The rearrangement joins TRBV12-3 or TRBV12-4 to TRBJ2-5; possibly TRBD2 for D (6 bases). The CDR3 sequence is 13 residues long. The CDR3 nucleotides are TGTGCCAGCACCAGGGACTCCCAAGGGACCCAGTACTTC. Its protein product is CASTRDSQGTQYF.

This clonotype appeared many times. The gene calls are TRBV25-1 and TRBJ2-7, with D maybe TRBD2 (5 bases). Trimming removed 2 bases at V and 3 bases at J, with 14 bases between. This CDR3 region has 15 residues. CDR1 is MGHDK and CDR2 is SYGVNS in the germline V gene. CDR3 sequence reads: CASSEAQTGNYEQYF. CDR3 in DNA: TGTGCCAGCAGTGAAGCACAGACCGGGAACTACGAGCAGTACTTC.

Ten or more counts support this clonotype. This chain uses TRBV27 with TRBJ2-3, with unresolved D. The length of the CDR3 is 15 residues. In germline, CDR1 is MNHEY, CDR2 SMNVEV (reference sequence). V gave up 5 bases and J gave up 0 bases, with 12 bases separating them. The CDR3 nucleotides are TGTGCCAGCAGTCCCTCAGGTACTAGCACAGATACGCAGTATTTT. Translated: CASSPSGTSTDTQYF.

The table lists this clonotype with many counts. The gene calls are TRBV20-1 and TRBJ2-1, with TRBD2 matching 10 bases. The CDR3 totals 13 residues. CDR1 is DFQATT, CDR2 SNEGSKA, per germline (reference sequence). CDR3 sequence reads: CRGSGRGYNEQFF. The CDR3 DNA sequence: TGCAGGGGAAGCGGGAGGGGATACAATGAGCAGTTCTTC.

This clonotype was counted a few times. Since a much larger clone is just one base distant, this may be a read error. The chain carries TRBV4-2 and TRBJ2-1; D gene ambiguous. Germline CDR1 and CDR2: LGHNA and YNFKEQ. V shed 1 base and J shed 8 bases, with 18 bases lying between them. The CDR3 length is 16 residues. CDR3 nucleotide sequence: TGTGCCAGCAGCCAAGGCAATCTACCAAAGAGCGATGAGCAGTTCTTC. It yields the protein CASSQGNLPKSDEQFF.

There are many counts of this clonotype. The chain combines TRBV23-1 with TRBJ1-5, with a tentative D call TRBD1 (6 bases). TRBV23-1 is flagged as an ORF with uncertain function. Trimming took 3 bases from V and 4 from J, leaving 16 bases between them. The length of the CDR3 is 16 residues. CDR3 sequence: CASSHPGGTRNQPQHF. Written as DNA, the CDR3 is TGCGCCAGCAGTCACCCGGGGGGGACACGGAATCAGCCCCAGCATTTT.

This clonotype was counted at least ten times. V usage is TRBV28 and J usage is TRBJ2-7, with TRBD1 matching over 7 bases. Germline lookup yields CDR1 MDHEN and CDR2 SYDVKM. Trimming removed 0 bases from V and 9 bases from J; junction bases left unmatched: 11. The CDR3 extends over 15 amino acids. CDR3 sequence reads: CASSLWNSGQVVQYF. The CDR3 DNA follows: TGTGCCAGCAGTTTATGGAACTCAGGACAGGTCGTGCAGTACTTC.

There are many counts of this clonotype. J is TRBJ2-7 and V is TRBV20-1; 10 nucleotides match TRBD2. The V gene's germline CDR1 is DFQATT and CDR2 SNEGSKA (reference sequence). J was trimmed by 9 bases and V by 0 bases; bases with no gene match: 11. CDR3 length: 15 residues. The CDR3 bases are TGCAGTGCTAGAGAACCGGGACTAGCGACCCTGAGGCAGTACTTC. It translates to CSAREPGLATLRQYF.

This clonotype was seen at least ten times. V usage is TRBV27 and J usage is TRBJ2-1, with 8 bases identical to TRBD2. CDR1 MNHEY and CDR2 SMNVEV come from the germline V gene (reference sequence). This CDR3 comprises 15 residues. After removal of 7 bases from V and 2 bases from J, the junction contained 7 bases not matched to a gene. CDR3 in amino acids: CASNISGTAYNEQFF. CDR3 DNA: TGTGCCAGCAATATTAGCGGGACTGCCTACAATGAGCAGTTCTTC.

The chain recombines TRBV20-1 with TRBJ2-3; TRBD2 agrees at 11 bases. Per the germline V gene, CDR1 is DFQATT and CDR2 is SNEGSKA (reference sequence). Trimming at V came to 6 bases and at J to 4 bases, leaving 12 bases not matched to a gene. The CDR3 is 16 residues long. DNA of the CDR3: TGCAGTGCCCGCGCCACTAGCGGGAGAGGCCCAGATACGCAGTATTTT. Protein sequence: CSARATSGRGPDTQYF.

About this clonotype: A much larger clone differs from this one at a single base, so this may be a read error. V is TRBV6-5 and J is TRBJ2-5; D is unresolved. Per the germline V gene, CDR1 is MNHEY and CDR2 is SVGAGI. The CDR3 spans 13 residues. V was cut by 6 bases and J by 5 bases, with 13 bases left in between. The CDR3 DNA follows: TGTGCCAGCAGCATAACAGACACGGAGACCCAGTACTTC. Translation gives CASSITDTETQYF.

The sample holds many counts of this clonotype. The rearrangement joins TRBV20-1 to TRBJ1-1, with a weak D call TRBD1 (6 bases). There are 14 residues in the CDR3. The V gene lost 4 bases and the J gene lost 3 bases, with 15 bases spanning the gap. CDR1 is DFQATT and CDR2 is SNEGSKA in the germline V gene (reference sequence). The CDR3 sequence: CSATAGGRDTEAFF. The CDR3, as DNA: TGCAGTGCTACCGCCGGGGGCAGGGACACTGAAGCTTTCTTT.

This clonotype appeared a few times. The chain joins TRBV12-3 or TRBV12-4 to TRBJ2-7; 12 nucleotides line up with TRBD2. V lost 6 bases, J lost 2 bases, and 8 bases stayed unmatched. CDR3 size: 16 residues. This CDR3 is CASRPGLAGGPYEQYF. The CDR3 DNA reads as TGTGCCAGCAGACCCGGTCTAGCGGGAGGGCCCTACGAGCAGTACTTC.

This clonotype was detected many times. The rearrangement links TRBV10-3 to TRBJ2-7; D might be TRBD1 (5 bases). The CDR3 is 11 amino acids. Germline CDR1 and CDR2: ENHRY and SYGVKD. V gave up 0 bases and J gave up 9 bases, with 6 bases separating them. The CDR3 DNA reads TGTGCCATCAGTGAGTCCCAGGGGCAGTACTTC. Translation gives CAISESQGQYF.

Comments on this clonotype: A much larger clone sits a single nucleotide away, making a read error possible. This chain joins TRBV7-9 and TRBJ2-3, with D unresolved. V gave up 2 bases and J gave up 1 base, with 7 bases separating them. This CDR3 comprises 14 residues. Germline CDR1 and CDR2: SEHNR and FQNEAQ (reference sequence). The CDR3 DNA is TGTGCCAGCAGCTTATTCAGCCGCACAGATACGCAGTATTTT. Amino acids: CASSLFSRTDTQYF.

V is TRBV7-9 and J is TRBJ2-7; D possibly corresponds to TRBD1 (6 bases). The CDR3 runs to 15 residues. The germline V gene has CDR1 SEHNR and CDR2 FQNEAQ (reference sequence). Trimming removed 5 bases from V and 5 bases from J, with 19 bases in between. This CDR3 reads CASSQQLGGLDEQYF. The CDR3 coding sequence is TGTGCCAGCAGCCAGCAACTAGGGGGTTTGGACGAGCAGTACTTC. The whole variable domain, remainder taken from reference TRBV7-9 and TRBJ2-7, is DTGVSQNPRHKITKRGQNVTFRCDPISEHNRLYWYRQTLGQGPEFLTYFQNEAQLEKSRLLSDRFSAERPKGSFSTLEIQRTEQGDSAMYLCASSQQLGGLDEQYFGPGTRLTVT.

On this clonotype itself: The CDR3 does not end in the conserved phenylalanine or tryptophan, so this is likely a read error. V gene TRBV30 combines with J gene TRBJ1-2; no definite D call. Trimming pared 8 bases from V and 4 bases from J, leaving 8 bases between. There are 10 residues in the CDR3. CDR1 is GTSNPN and CDR2 is SVGIG in the germline V gene (reference sequence). In DNA, the CDR3 is TGTGCCCAAGGAGTCTATGGCTACACCTTG. Translated: CAQGVYGYTL.